The 3 T cell receptor beta chains below all came from one sample that was sequenced in a study of CD8 T cells in ankylosing spondylitis. TCRdb reprocessed the 5' RACE reads with MiXCR, giving one entry per CDR3 protein. The sample has fewer than 250,000 distinct CDR3 sequences, approximately 10% seen once. The sample taken for sequencing was blood, either unsorted or a sorted T cell fraction (not recorded which). These receptors all come from a male donor with ankylosing spondylitis or in good health (not recorded which).

This clonotype was counted at least ten times. J is TRBJ1-5 and V is TRBV20-1; unclear D gene. This CDR3 is built from 15 residues. The V gene's germline CDR1 is DFQATT and CDR2 SNEGSKA (reference sequence). V gave up 1 base and J gave up 0 bases, with 10 bases separating them. The CDR3 protein is CSARAGPYSNQPQHF. The CDR3 DNA is TGCAGTGCTAGAGCCGGACCTTATAGCAATCAGCCCCAGCATTTT.

At least ten counts were recorded for this clonotype. This chain uses TRBV5-1 with TRBJ2-2; 11 bases agree with TRBD2. After removal of 4 bases from V and 5 bases from J, the junction contained 4 bases not matched to a gene. The CDR3 is 15 amino acids. From germline, CDR1 is SGHRS and CDR2 YFSETQ. CDR3 DNA sequence: TGCGCCAGCAGCATAGCGGGAGGGCCTACCGGGGAGCTGTTTTTT. It is translated as CASSIAGGPTGELFF.

This clonotype has at least ten counts. The V call is TRBV11-2, the J call TRBJ2-3; 8 positions agree with TRBD2. Germline V gene sequence: CDR1 SGHAT, CDR2 FQNNGV. There are 15 residues in the CDR3. Trimming removed 2 bases from V and 5 bases from J; junction bases left unmatched: 6. DNA of the CDR3: TGTGCCAGCAGCTTAAACGGGGGGGCTATAGATACGCAGTATTTT. Its translation: CASSLNGGAIDTQYF.